The clone carrying this TCR beta chain was recorded once. Clones were read by immunoSEQ multiplex PCR, and TCRdb kept only the in-frame ones, dropping some. Of some 660,000 clones in the sample, 70% to 90% were seen once. This sample is drawn from a study of shared T cell receptors in the human thymus. This CDR3 contains 15 residues. Between the trimmed V and J ends, which lost 2 bases and 4 bases, there was a span of 12 bases. The germline V gene has CDR1 LNHDA and CDR2 SQIVND (reference sequence). The same sample was also studied in work on human thymus T cells. Per that paper: Healthy Finnish infants undergoing corrective surgery for congenital heart defects were the donors. Resections from corrective heart surgery supplied the thymus tissue.

This chain links TRBV19 with TRBJ1-5; a possible D gene is TRBD1 (6 bases). Sequencing was performed on thymocytes. The clonotype was recovered from a boy in the first two years of life with a congenital heart defect. CDR3 DNA: TGTGCCAGTAGTATATCAGGGGCAGGTAATCAGCCCCAGCATTTT. It yields the protein CASSISGAGNQPQHF. Using reference TRBV19 and TRBJ1-5 for the parts outside the CDR3, the full variable domain is DGGITQSPKYLFRKEGQNVTLSCEQNLNHDAMYWYRQDPGQGLRLIYYSQIVNDFQKGDIAEGYSVSREKKESFPLTVTSAQKNPTAFYLCASSISGAGNQPQHFGDGTRLSIL.